The source of this T cell receptor beta chain is a study of blood T cells in healthy people across ages. Roughly 10 milliliters of peripheral blood were drawn from each donor into EDTA-treated tubes. Primers used in a second PCR of roughly 7 to 12 cycles were a sample-barcoded 5' primer and a J-beta primer mix. TCRdb re-derived calls from the 5' RACE reads in MiXCR, one entry per CDR3 protein. The sample yields 1.5 million to 2 million distinct CDR3 sequences, 28% seen once. There are a few counts of this clonotype. The material sequenced was blood. The sequence came from a woman aged 30 to 39 in good health.

DNA of the CDR3: TGTGCCAGCAGCTTTAGCAAGAACACTGAAGCTTTCTTT. Translating it yields CASSFSKNTEAFF. The gene calls are TRBV7-9 and TRBJ1-1; D ambiguous. V was trimmed by 3 bases and J by 1 base, leaving 6 bases between them. This CDR3 comprises 13 residues. Germline-derived CDR1 and CDR2 are SEHNR and FQNEAQ (reference sequence).